A single sample gave rise to the 25 T cell receptor beta chains below, sequenced in a study of blood T cell repertoires in COVID-19. Repertoires were generated with immunoSEQ multiplex PCR, while TCRdb's copy carries only in-frame clones and drops some. The sample lists over 45,000 clones, 65% to 90% occurring once. The material sequenced was peripheral blood. These receptors were taken from a woman older than 75 with acute or convalescent COVID-19.

The genes are TRBV6-2 or TRBV6-3 and TRBJ2-2; tentatively, D is TRBD1 (6 bases). Germline V gene sequence: CDR1 MNHEY, CDR2 SVGEGT. The CDR3 has 14 residues. Trimming took off 5 bases at V and 5 bases at J, with 12 bases between the two ends. The CDR3 spells CASSRTRGTGELFF. The CDR3 nucleotides are TGTGCCAGCAGTAGGACGAGGGGGACCGGGGAGCTGTTTTTT.

The chain combines TRBV5-1 with TRBJ2-7; the match to TRBD1 covers 9 bases. The J segment lost 5 bases and the V segment lost 4 bases, leaving 7 bases of the junction unmatched. This CDR3 is 14 amino acids long. CDR1 is SGHRS and CDR2 is YFSETQ in the germline V gene. CDR3 region: CASSRRDRAHEQYF. Here the CDR3 DNA reads TGCGCCAGCAGCCGCCGGGACAGGGCCCACGAGCAGTACTTC.

This sequence joins TRBV30 and TRBJ2-7, with 14 bases lining up with TRBD2. There are 16 residues in the CDR3. Germline trimming cut 4 bases from V and 4 bases from J; bases unmatched to any gene: 9. Germline V gene lookup returns CDR1 GTSNPN and CDR2 SVGIG (reference sequence). CDR3 nucleotide sequence: TGTGCCTGGACGGGACTAGCGGGGGCTAGGGAGTACGAGCAGTACTTC. The encoded protein is CAWTGLAGAREYEQYF.

This rearrangement joins TRBV6-1 to TRBJ2-3; no firm D call. The germline V gene has CDR1 MNHNS and CDR2 SASEGT. This CDR3 comprises 17 residues. Trimming took off 0 bases at V and 0 bases at J, with 13 bases between the two ends. The DNA for the CDR3 is TGTGCCAGCAGTGAAGCCAGACTTGGATTTAGCACAGATACGCAGTATTTT. This gives the protein CASSEARLGFSTDTQYF.

The sample holds one count of this clone. The chain uses TRBV30 and TRBJ2-1, with D possibly being TRBD2 (6 bases). Germline-derived CDR1 and CDR2 are GTSNPN and SVGIG (reference sequence). The CDR3 runs to 13 residues. With 5 bases removed from V and 0 bases from J, the gap between germline ends came to 8 bases. The CDR3 spells CAWSGSSYNEQFF. DNA for the CDR3: TGTGCCTGGTCCGGGAGCTCCTACAATGAGCAGTTCTTC.

The chain is built from TRBV6-1 and TRBJ2-5; 8 bases fit TRBD2. With V trimmed by 2 bases and J by 4 bases, 6 bases remained unmatched. Germline values: CDR1 MNHNS, CDR2 SASEGT. The CDR3 runs to 15 residues. The CDR3 here is CASSEYPGGPETQYF. As DNA, the CDR3 is TGTGCCAGCAGTGAATACCCGGGGGGGCCAGAGACCCAGTACTTC.

The J gene is TRBJ2-7, the V gene TRBV9; perhaps TRBD1 as D (5 bases). The CDR3 covers 14 residues. V lost 1 base and J 2 bases, leaving 10 bases between the germline ends. Germline V gives CDR1 SGDLS, CDR2 YYNGEE. The CDR3 sequence: CASSVTPGTYEQYF. The CDR3 DNA sequence: TGTGCCAGCAGCGTAACGCCAGGGACCTACGAGCAGTACTTC.

This clone was detected only once. This sample includes further DNA sequences coding for the same CDR3. V gene TRBV30 combines with J gene TRBJ1-6, with 8 bases fitting TRBD1. This CDR3 is built from 15 residues. CDR1 GTSNPN and CDR2 SVGIG come from the germline V gene (reference sequence). J gave up 8 bases and V 3 bases, and 9 bases lay outside the gene matches. CDR3 in amino acids: CAWSGNRGYDSPLHF. For the CDR3, the DNA is TGTGCCTGGAGCGGCAACAGGGGGTACGATTCACCCCTCCACTTT.

This chain joins TRBV30 and TRBJ1-5; perhaps TRBD1 as D (6 bases). Germline V gives CDR1 GTSNPN, CDR2 SVGIG (reference sequence). This CDR3 spans 13 amino acids. Trimming stripped 2 bases from V and 5 bases from J, with 10 bases between. CDR3 in DNA: TGTGCCTGGAGTCTCGCAGGGGATCAGCCCCAGCATTTT. It translates to CAWSLAGDQPQHF. Variable domain in full (rest from reference TRBV30 and TRBJ1-5): SQTIHQWPATLVQPVGSPLSLECTVEGTSNPNLYWYRQAAGRGLQLLFYSVGIGQISSEVPQNLSASRPQDRQFILSSKKLLLSDSGFYLCAWSLAGDQPQHFGDGTRLSIL.

CDR3 coding DNA: TGTGCCAGCAGCTTACAAGCGGGGGGACAAGAGACCCAGTACTTC. Translating gives CASSLQAGGQETQYF. This chain joins TRBV7-2 and TRBJ2-5; 9 nucleotides align to TRBD2. The CDR3 loop spans 15 amino acids. The V and J ends lost 2 bases and 2 bases, in that order; junction bases with no gene match: 3. Germline V gene sequence: CDR1 SGHTA, CDR2 FQGNSA.

This clone was detected once. This rearrangement joins TRBV27 to TRBJ1-6; D is uncertain. The CDR3 totals 14 residues. Germline CDR1 and CDR2: MNHEY and SMNVEV (reference sequence). V was cut by 2 bases and J by 8 bases, with 10 bases left in between. DNA for the CDR3: TGTGCCAGCAGTTTAATACAGTACGATTCACCCCTCCACTTT. It specifies CASSLIQYDSPLHF.

This clone showed up just once. The chain employs TRBV4-2 and TRBJ2-1; 10 bases map to TRBD2. The CDR3 sequence is 16 residues long. Germline assignment: CDR1 LGHNA and CDR2 YNFKEQ. V was pared by 0 bases and J by 8 bases, with 7 bases of the junction left unmatched. The CDR3 DNA sequence: TGTGCCAGCAGCCAAGACTTAGCGGGGGGAGTGGATGAGCAGTTCTTC. As protein: CASSQDLAGGVDEQFF.

This chain connects TRBV6-1 to TRBJ1-4; tentative D call: TRBD1 (5 bases). The CDR3 is made up of 18 amino acids. Trimming cost V 3 bases and J 5 bases, with 22 bases left between them. Per germline, CDR1 MNHNS and CDR2 SASEGT. CDR3: CASSEGGTTSWGNEKLFF. CDR3 DNA sequence: TGTGCCAGCAGTGAGGGGGGGACTACCTCGTGGGGAAATGAAAAACTGTTTTTT.

This clone has a single count. The rearrangement links TRBV6-6 to TRBJ2-1, with 9 nucleotides matching TRBD2. The germline V gene encodes CDR1 MNHNY and CDR2 SVGAGI (reference sequence). Germline trimming cut 5 bases from V and 0 bases from J; bases unmatched to any gene: 8. This CDR3 spans 17 amino acids. This chain's CDR3 is CASSPSSGASSYNEQFF. DNA of the CDR3: TGTGCCAGCAGTCCCTCTAGCGGGGCAAGCTCCTACAATGAGCAGTTCTTC.

This clone appeared a single time. The rearrangement uses TRBV10-3 and TRBJ1-1; 8 bases align to TRBD1. This CDR3 comprises 13 residues. From germline, CDR1 is ENHRY and CDR2 SYGVKD. The junction had 7 bases not matched to a gene; V was cut back by 5 bases and J by 8 bases. The CDR3 region has the DNA TGTGCCATCAGTACCGACAGGGGAGGAGAAGCTTTCTTT. Its protein is CAISTDRGGEAFF.

V usage is TRBV3-1 (or the pseudogene TRBV3-2) and J usage is TRBJ1-2, with 7 bases identical to TRBD1. Trimming at V came to 4 bases and at J to 0 bases, leaving 5 bases not matched to a gene. CDR1 LGHDT and CDR2 YNNKEL come from the germline V gene (reference sequence). The CDR3 consists of 15 residues. CDR3 in amino acids: CASSPRDSSNYGYTF. CDR3 in DNA: TGTGCCAGCAGCCCCCGGGACAGCTCTAACTATGGCTACACCTTC.

This clone was seen once. The V gene is TRBV18, the J gene TRBJ1-1; D is unclear. Deletions cut 6 bases from V and 0 bases from J, with 8 bases between. The length of the CDR3 is 13 residues. Germline V gives CDR1 KGHSH, CDR2 LQKENI. The CDR3 here is CASSPPVNTEAFF. CDR3 sequence (DNA): TGTGCCAGCTCCCCCCCGGTGAACACTGAAGCTTTCTTT.

On this clone: The same CDR3 can be traced to other DNA sequences in this sample. The V and J genes are TRBV5-6 and TRBJ2-1; 10 bases line up with TRBD2. Germline CDR1 and CDR2: SGHDT and YYEEEE. V lost 4 bases and J lost 4; bases outside the gene matches: 14. There are 18 residues in the CDR3. CDR3: CASSPRGRIAGGYNEQFF. In nucleotides, the CDR3 is TGTGCCAGCAGCCCGCGGGGCCGAATAGCGGGGGGTTACAATGAGCAGTTCTTC.

The chain combines TRBV28 with TRBJ2-6; maybe TRBD1 (6 bases). Trimming stripped 9 bases from V and 0 bases from J, with 9 bases between. Per the germline V gene, CDR1 is MDHEN and CDR2 is SYDVKM. The CDR3 loop spans 14 amino acids. CDR3 region: CARTGSSGANVLTF. In DNA form, the CDR3 reads TGTGCCAGAACAGGGAGCTCTGGGGCCAACGTCCTGACTTTC. Looking up the rest from reference TRBV28 and TRBJ2-6 gives the full variable domain: DVKVTQSSRYLVKRTGEKVFLECVQDMDHENMFWYRQDPGLGLRLIYFSYDVKMKEKGDIPEGYSVSREKKERFSLILESASTNQTSMYLCARTGSSGANVLTFGAGSRLTVL.

In its sample, this clone was seen once. The chain couples TRBV3-1 (or the pseudogene TRBV3-2) to TRBJ1-1; D is perhaps TRBD1 (6 bases). Germline CDR1 is LGHDT and CDR2 is YNNKEL (reference sequence). V shed 3 bases and J shed 7 bases, with 15 bases lying between them. The CDR3 is 14 residues long. This chain's CDR3 is CASSQQSETGEAFF. CDR3 DNA sequence: TGTGCCAGCAGCCAGCAATCCGAGACAGGTGAAGCTTTCTTT.

This CDR3 is CAWRPEGRFYGNTIYF. Written as DNA, the CDR3 is TGTGCCTGGAGGCCTGAGGGAAGGTTCTATGGAAACACCATATATTTT. The rearrangement joins TRBV30 to TRBJ1-3; D call uncertain. In germline, CDR1 is GTSNPN, CDR2 SVGIG (reference sequence). V lost 3 bases and J 3 bases, leaving 18 bases between the germline ends. The CDR3 has 16 amino acids.

The chain couples TRBV2 to TRBJ1-1; unclear D gene. Per germline, CDR1 SNHLY and CDR2 FYNNEI. The CDR3 is 11 amino acids. V gave up 8 bases and J gave up 6 bases, with 10 bases separating them. The CDR3 DNA sequence: TGTGCCAGCCTTTGGTCGGCTGAAGCTTTCTTT. Translating gives CASLWSAEAFF. Full variable domain (rest looked up from reference TRBV2 and TRBJ1-1): EPEVTQTPSHQVTQMGQEVILRCVPISNHLYFYWYRQILGQKVEFLVSFYNNEISEKSEIFDDQFSVERPDGSNFTLKIRSTKLEDSAMYFCASLWSAEAFFGQGTRLTVV.

J is TRBJ2-3 and V is TRBV12-3 or TRBV12-4, with 7 bases aligning to TRBD2. The CDR3 loop spans 13 amino acids. Unmatched junction bases numbered 5, after V lost 6 bases and J lost 5 bases. This CDR3 is CASSRTSRDTQYF. In nucleotides, the CDR3 is TGTGCCAGCAGCAGGACTAGTCGAGATACGCAGTATTTT.

The chain uses TRBV5-1 and TRBJ1-1; tentatively, D is TRBD1 (5 bases). Germline assignment: CDR1 SGHRS and CDR2 YFSETQ. Trimming pared 5 bases from V and 0 bases from J, leaving 11 bases between. The CDR3 has 14 amino acids. The DNA of the CDR3 is TGCGCCAGCAGTGCAGACAGTATGAACACTGAAGCTTTCTTT. The encoded protein is CASSADSMNTEAFF.

This clone was counted a single time. The CDR3 protein is CASSSDPNAGQFF. In nucleotides, the CDR3 is TGTGCCAGCAGCTCCGACCCCAATGCAGGGCAGTTCTTC. V gene TRBV11-3 combines with J gene TRBJ2-1; D not resolved. The V end lost 4 bases, the J end lost 12 bases, and 16 bases lay between the germline ends. This CDR3 contains 13 residues. CDR1 is SGHNT and CDR2 is YENEEA in the germline V gene.